This TCR beta chain was retrieved from a study of blood T cell repertoires in COVID-19. About the study: Samples of COVID-19 (acute and convalescent) were obtained from the United States, Italy and Spain. The cDNA or gDNA used as material had been derived from T cells, B-cell-depleted T cells, or PBMCs.

Authors' methods: Nucleated cell number was recorded as an estimate derived from reference gene primer amplification. Only in-frame clones appear in the TCRdb table, and some are missing; sequencing was by immunoSEQ multiplex PCR. Clone size and the V and J calls come from that table; the DNA yielded D and trimming. Among roughly 150,000 clones, 65% to 85% were seen once, and the ten largest hold around 19%. V was pared by 6 bases and J by 8 bases, with 2 bases of the junction left unmatched. Germline V gives CDR1 MNHEY, CDR2 SMNVEV (reference sequence). This CDR3 spans 12 amino acids. Input material: peripheral blood. The sequence was obtained from a woman between 70 and 85 years old who had recovered from COVID-19. V is TRBV27 and J is TRBJ1-4; TRBD1 matches 8 bases. Written as DNA, the CDR3 is TGTGCCAGCAGCCACAGGGGGGAAAAACTGTTTTTT. As protein: CASSHRGEKLFF.